The T cell receptor beta chain described here comes from a study of vaccination and CD4 T cells after COVID-19. As for the study in general: The study enrolled six male and four female convalescents, two of whom were Hispanic. Participants received two doses of either BNT162b2 or mRNA-1273 vaccine. Findings of the study overall: Median SARS-CoV-2-reactive clonotype numbers went from 21 to 38; this increase was not significant.

Treatment indicated: roughly ten-day PBMC culture with coronavirus spike peptide pools or control peptides (ViraFEST assay). Culture proceeded for around ten days, and CD4+ T cells were then isolated by negative selection. Deletions cut 8 bases from V and 6 bases from J, with 23 bases between. Germline-derived CDR1 and CDR2 are SGHRS and YFSETQ. This CDR3 comprises 15 residues. The assay that was used to sequence DNA from cultured CD4+ T cells was the Oncomine TCR Beta short-read assay. TCRdb reprocessed the PCR reads via MiXCR and lists one record per CDR3 protein. Here the sample spans approximately 18,000 distinct CDR3 sequences, 45% to 50% being singletons. This clonotype was observed a handful of times. Its antigen is still unknown.

The receptor was isolated from a human donor who had recovered from COVID-19. The rearrangement uses TRBV5-1 and TRBJ1-2, with D possibly being TRBD1 (6 bases). Sequencing input: CD4+ T cells from blood, cultured in vitro. The CDR3 sequence: CASLLLGGLSHGYTF. The DNA of the CDR3 is TGCGCCAGTCTCTTGCTGGGGGGCTTATCGCATGGCTACACCTTC. Full variable domain (outside the CDR3, taken from reference TRBV5-1 and TRBJ1-2): KAGVTQTPRYLIKTRGQQVTLSCSPISGHRSVSWYQQTPGQGLQFLFEYFSETQRNKGNFPGRFSGRQFSNSRSEMNVSTLELGDSALYLCASLLLGGLSHGYTFGSGTRLTVV.